This note documents a single T cell receptor (beta chain) sequence. Its specificity is not known. Method: immunoSEQ multiplex PCR; TCRdb's copy keeps in-frame clones and lacks some. The repertoire holds 150,000 to 200,000 clones, more than 80% seen once, with 3.6% in the top ten. The sample is drawn from a study of T cell responses to AZD1222 COVID-19 vaccine. This CDR3 spans 14 amino acids. CDR1 is KGHSH and CDR2 is LQKENI in the germline V gene. The J segment lost 5 bases and the V segment lost 3 bases, leaving 5 bases of the junction unmatched. General study results and limits: There were repertoire samples only from the period after the peak T cell response. Seropositive at baseline were only six or seven AZD1222 recipients. The donor cohort was predominantly white British with a female majority, and clonal diversity may have been underestimated. The reported proportion of spike-specific TCRs targeting unmutated variant regions was nearly half.

The source material was peripheral blood, sampled 28 days after the second dose of the MenACWY control vaccine. The source is an adult who received the MenACWY meningococcal vaccine as a control. The chain couples TRBV18 to TRBJ2-7, with 9 bases fitting TRBD2. The CDR3 region has the DNA TGTGCCAGCTCACCCGGTAGCGGGAGCCACGAGCAGTACTTC. This gives the protein CASSPGSGSHEQYF.